This TCR beta chain was retrieved from a study of tumor-infiltrating lymphocytes in primary liver carcinoma. Across the study: Surgeons resected the patients' primary liver carcinomas. Maximum tumor diameters ranged from roughly 4 to 11 cm, stage T1-T3 N0M0.

This clonotype was seen a single time. A much larger clone differs by one base, so this may be a read error. Unsorted whole blood yielded blood RNA, and germline DNA was extracted as well. A sample of 3.5 to 4.5 milliliters of peripheral blood was taken before surgery. TCR beta cDNA was prepared out of 500 ng total RNA by means of a constant-region primer. The TCR beta library was amplified through three nested multiplex PCR rounds in a modified ARM-PCR procedure. The first two PCR rounds used TRBV1-TRBV30 primers with a Cbeta primer, about 9 cycles each. TCRdb reprocessed the multiplex PCR reads via MiXCR and lists one record per CDR3 protein. This table has 300,000 to 400,000 distinct CDR3 sequences, about two thirds appearing once. The CDR3 extends over 15 amino acids. Per the germline V gene, CDR1 is MNHNS and CDR2 is SASEGT.

The sequencing sample was made of peripheral blood. The chain carries TRBV6-1 and TRBJ2-1; tentatively, D is TRBD1 (6 bases). This TCR was sampled from a middle-aged man with primary liver carcinoma and hepatitis B virus infection. For the CDR3, the DNA is TGTGCCATCAGTGAAGCTTGGGGGCTCTACAATGAGCAGTTCTTC. Encoded protein: CAISEAWGLYNEQFF.